Below are 23 T cell receptor beta chains sequenced from a single sample in a study of a mutant IDH1 vaccine in newly diagnosed glioma. Time point of the sample: baseline, week 1 (first vaccination visit). Treatment meaning: pre-vaccination baseline after standard-of-care therapy. Assay used: immunoSEQ multiplex PCR; TCRdb lists only in-frame clones, some missing. The sample shows roughly 51,000 clones, 75% to 90% of them seen only once. The sample consisted of PBMCs, taken from a glioma patient treated with radiotherapy, temozolomide or both. Receptors were obtained from a man aged 40-49 years with glioma.

V gene TRBV6-6 combines with J gene TRBJ2-6, with D possibly TRBD1 on 5 matching bases. The CDR3 spans 15 residues. The germline V and J ends were trimmed by 5 bases and 0 bases, with 8 bases remaining between them. Germline values: CDR1 MNHNY, CDR2 SVGAGI (reference sequence). The CDR3 here is CASSITGSGANVLTF. The CDR3 DNA is TGTGCCAGCAGTATTACAGGCTCTGGGGCCAACGTCCTGACTTTC.

The chain uses TRBV6-1 and TRBJ1-2; D perhaps matches TRBD1 (5 bases). Germline CDR1 is MNHNS and CDR2 is SASEGT. V lost 6 bases, J lost 4 bases, and 12 bases lay in between. The length of the CDR3 is 13 residues. This chain's CDR3 is CASSEDTFYGYTF. CDR3 coding DNA: TGTGCCAGCAGCGAGGACACCTTCTATGGCTACACCTTC.

The genes are TRBV7-8 and TRBJ2-7; D is unclear. Germline V CDR1 and CDR2: SGHVS, FQNEAQ. There are 13 residues in the CDR3. Trimming took 8 bases from V and 3 from J, leaving 14 bases between them. The CDR3 DNA is TGTGCCAGCGCCCCCGTGGGATTCTACGAGCAGTACTTC. It encodes CASAPVGFYEQYF.

The chain recombines TRBV18 with TRBJ2-6; D is possibly TRBD2 (6 bases). The V gene lost 6 bases and the J gene lost 0 bases, with 12 bases spanning the gap. The CDR3 length is 16 residues. Germline loops: CDR1 KGHSH, CDR2 LQKENI. The CDR3 bases are TGTGCCAGCTCGAGCCGGGAGACCTCTGGGGCCAACGTCCTGACTTTC. It specifies CASSSRETSGANVLTF.

The chain's CDR3 is CATSRDSWGSGNTIYF. In DNA, the CDR3 is TGTGCCACCAGCAGAGACTCCTGGGGCTCTGGAAACACCATATATTTT. V gene TRBV15 combines with J gene TRBJ1-3, with D unresolved. The V gene's germline CDR1 is LNHNV and CDR2 YYDKDF (reference sequence). This CDR3 spans 16 amino acids. Trimming took 0 bases from V and 0 from J, leaving 9 bases between them.

This sequence joins TRBV9 and TRBJ2-1; 9 nucleotides match TRBD2. The trim removed 0 bases at V and 7 bases at J, leaving 8 bases unmatched. The CDR3 runs to 16 residues. Germline CDR1 SGDLS, CDR2 YYNGEE. In DNA form, the CDR3 reads TGTGCCAGCAGCGTAGCTAGGGCTAGCGGGGCGAATGAGCAGTTCTTC. This sequence encodes CASSVARASGANEQFF.

The V and J genes are TRBV5-4 and TRBJ2-3, with 9 positions matching TRBD2. Losses at the gene ends were 2 bases for V and 4 bases for J; bases not matched to a gene: 5. The CDR3 runs 15 residues. The V gene's germline CDR1 is SGHNT and CDR2 YYREEE (reference sequence). The CDR3 is CASSFYGGRADTQYF. The CDR3 nucleotides read TGTGCCAGCAGCTTCTATGGCGGGAGGGCAGATACGCAGTATTTT.

CDR3 loop: CASSPVTGLYEQYF. The CDR3 DNA reads TGTGCCAGCAGCCCCGTTACCGGGCTCTACGAGCAGTACTTC. The rearrangement joins TRBV6-5 to TRBJ2-7; D uncertain. Trimming shortened V by 6 bases and J by 3 bases, and 15 bases separated the two germline ends. The germline V gene encodes CDR1 MNHEY and CDR2 SVGAGI. This CDR3 is 14 amino acids long.

V gene TRBV2 combines with J gene TRBJ2-7; TRBD1 is a possible D gene (5 bases). CDR3 length equals 13 residues. Between the trimmed V and J ends, which lost 6 bases and 2 bases, there was a span of 11 bases. Germline V gene lookup returns CDR1 SNHLY and CDR2 FYNNEI. The CDR3 loop is CASSRQSTYEQYF. The CDR3 DNA follows: TGTGCCAGCAGCAGACAGTCTACCTACGAGCAGTACTTC. The entire variable domain, with the rest obtained from reference TRBV2 and TRBJ2-7, is as follows: EPEVTQTPSHQVTQMGQEVILRCVPISNHLYFYWYRQILGQKVEFLVSFYNNEISEKSEIFDDQFSVERPDGSNFTLKIRSTKLEDSAMYFCASSRQSTYEQYFGPGTRLTVT.

V is TRBV5-1 and J is TRBJ2-2; no clear D. CDR1 SGHRS and CDR2 YFSETQ come from the germline V gene. This CDR3 has 13 amino acids. V lost 5 bases, J lost 3 bases, and 8 bases lay in between. CDR3: CASSYGDTGELFF. The CDR3 DNA reads TGCGCCAGCAGTTACGGTGACACCGGGGAGCTGTTTTTT.

This chain connects TRBV11-1 to TRBJ2-5; a weak D match, TRBD2 (5 bases). This CDR3 has 11 residues. The germline V and J ends were trimmed by 5 bases and 7 bases, with 8 bases remaining between them. Germline CDR1 reads SGHAT; CDR2 reads FQDESV (reference sequence). The CDR3 DNA is TGTGCCAGCAGCACTCGGGGGACCCAGTACTTC. The encoded protein is CASSTRGTQYF.

The chain links TRBV18 to TRBJ2-1; 13 bases are shared with TRBD2. This CDR3 is 18 amino acids long. Germline lookup yields CDR1 KGHSH and CDR2 LQKENI. The V segment lost 1 base and the J segment 3 bases; nucleotides outside the gene matches: 6. CDR3 nucleotides: TGTGCCAGCTCACCACTACTAGCGGGAGGGGCACTCTACAATGAGCAGTTCTTC. Its protein product is CASSPLLAGGALYNEQFF.

The table lists this clone with a count of one. The chain uses TRBV11-1 and TRBJ2-4, with unresolved D. Trimming took off 5 bases at V and 0 bases at J, with 17 bases between the two ends. The CDR3 consists of 17 residues. CDR1 SGHAT and CDR2 FQDESV come from the germline V gene (reference sequence). In nucleotides, the CDR3 is TGTGCCAGCAGCCCCTGGGCAGGCCAGGTAGCCAAAAACATTCAGTACTTC. Translated: CASSPWAGQVAKNIQYF. Full variable domain (remainder filled in from reference TRBV11-1 and TRBJ2-4): EAEVAQSPRYKITEKSQAVAFWCDPISGHATLYWYRQILGQGPELLVQFQDESVVDDSQLPKDRFSAERLKGVDSTLKIQPAELGDSAMYLCASSPWAGQVAKNIQYFGAGTRLSVL.

The gene calls are TRBV5-1 and TRBJ2-1; 9 bases match TRBD1. This CDR3 comprises 15 residues. The germline CDR1 and CDR2 sequences are SGHRS and YFSETQ. Unmatched junction bases numbered 0, after V lost 0 bases and J lost 2 bases. The CDR3 sequence: CASSLGTGAYNEQFF. The CDR3 bases are TGCGCCAGCAGCTTGGGGACAGGGGCCTACAATGAGCAGTTCTTC.

The rearrangement links TRBV4-2 to TRBJ2-3; TRBD2 matches at 13 bases. The CDR3 totals 18 residues. Germline V gene data show CDR1 as LGHNA and CDR2 as YNFKEQ. Losses at the gene ends were 3 bases for V and 1 base for J; bases not matched to a gene: 7. CDR3 nucleotides: TGTGCCAGCAGCCAGAACCCTGGACTAGCGGGAGGCACAGATACGCAGTATTTT. Its translation: CASSQNPGLAGGTDTQYF.

The rearrangement joins TRBV2 to TRBJ1-4; 8 bases are shared with TRBD1. The CDR3 loop spans 15 amino acids. V lost 9 bases to trimming and J lost 8 bases; unmatched junction nucleotides: 14. CDR1 and CDR2 (germline): SNHLY, FYNNEI. In DNA, the CDR3 is TGTGCCAGTATCAAGACGGGACAGGTCCAGGAAAAACTGTTTTTT. It specifies CASIKTGQVQEKLFF.

This clone was detected only a few times. The chain recombines TRBV2 with TRBJ2-1; 8 bases align to TRBD2. The CDR3 is 15 residues long. Germline V lookup: CDR1 SNHLY, CDR2 FYNNEI. The V segment lost 4 bases and the J segment 6 bases; nucleotides outside the gene matches: 8. CDR3 region: CASSADGRASNEQFF. The CDR3 nucleotides are TGTGCCAGCAGTGCGGACGGGAGGGCCAGCAATGAGCAGTTCTTC.

The chain joins TRBV6-1 to TRBJ2-7; D is unresolved. Looked up from germline, CDR1 is MNHNS and CDR2 is SASEGT. The CDR3 is 10 amino acids. V was shortened by 0 bases and J by 9 bases, with 3 bases between the two germline ends. The CDR3 here is CASSEALQYF. The CDR3 DNA reads TGTGCCAGCAGTGAAGCATTGCAGTACTTC.

This clone was seen a single time. The chain has TRBV5-1 and TRBJ2-2, with a possible D match to TRBD2 (5 bases). Germline assignment: CDR1 SGHRS and CDR2 YFSETQ. The length of the CDR3 is 15 residues. The V end lost 4 bases, the J end lost 4 bases, and 14 bases lay between the germline ends. CDR3: CASSPRGSVTGELFF. CDR3 DNA sequence: TGCGCCAGCAGCCCACGAGGGAGCGTCACCGGGGAGCTGTTTTTT.

V usage is TRBV18 and J usage is TRBJ1-1; 7 bases agree with TRBD1. V lost 3 bases to trimming and J lost 2 bases; unmatched junction nucleotides: 3. Looked up from germline, CDR1 is KGHSH and CDR2 is LQKENI. This CDR3 contains 14 residues. CDR3 in DNA: TGTGCCAGCTCACCGGGACAGCCCAACACTGAAGCTTTCTTT. It specifies CASSPGQPNTEAFF. Variable domain in full (rest from reference TRBV18 and TRBJ1-1): NAGVMQNPRHLVRRRGQEARLRCSPMKGHSHVYWYRQLPEEGLKFMVYLQKENIIDESGMPKERFSAEFPKEGPSILRIQQVVRGDSAAYFCASSPGQPNTEAFFGQGTRLTVV.

J is TRBJ2-5 and V is TRBV9, with 9 nucleotides matching TRBD2. Germline-derived CDR1 and CDR2 are SGDLS and YYNGEE. This CDR3 has 15 amino acids. The J segment lost 3 bases and the V segment lost 4 bases, leaving 7 bases of the junction unmatched. The CDR3: CASSLAGSGKETQYF. CDR3 coding DNA: TGTGCCAGCAGCCTAGCGGGATCAGGCAAAGAGACCCAGTACTTC.

The chain has TRBV19 and TRBJ2-2; TRBD2 matches 11 bases. V shed 6 bases and J 4 bases; nucleotides not matched to a gene: 13. CDR3 length equals 18 residues. Germline V gene lookup returns CDR1 LNHDA and CDR2 SQIVND (reference sequence). DNA for the CDR3: TGTGCCAGTAGAGGCCCCCGAGTAGCGGGAGGGGTCACCGGGGAGCTGTTTTTT. It encodes CASRGPRVAGGVTGELFF.

The chain combines TRBV18 with TRBJ1-3, with a possible D match to TRBD1 (6 bases). The CDR3 has 17 residues. The germline V gene has CDR1 KGHSH and CDR2 LQKENI. V was cut by 6 bases and J by 0 bases, with 18 bases left in between. Here the CDR3 DNA reads TGTGCCAGCTCCCCGGGGACAATAGGGGGCTCTGGAAACACCATATATTTT. Protein sequence: CASSPGTIGGSGNTIYF. The full variable domain, with the rest looked up from reference TRBV18 and TRBJ1-3, is NAGVMQNPRHLVRRRGQEARLRCSPMKGHSHVYWYRQLPEEGLKFMVYLQKENIIDESGMPKERFSAEFPKEGPSILRIQQVVRGDSAAYFCASSPGTIGGSGNTIYFGEGSWLTVV.